The clone carrying this T cell receptor (beta chain) was seen only a few times. Antigen specificity is unknown. After the first PCR, alpha and beta chain libraries were processed separately. This specimen comes from a study of naive and memory T cell subsets. General study results and limits: Over 90% of naive TCR sequences appeared only once, unlike memory subsets.

After removal of 6 bases from V and 4 bases from J, the junction contained 22 bases not matched to a gene. The CDR3 is 19 residues long. The V gene's germline CDR1 is MNHEY and CDR2 SVGAGI. The beta constant-region primer was an equimolar mix of two oligonucleotides covering TRBC1 and TRBC2. The ligated cDNA underwent four PCR rounds using SP2 and nested alpha and beta constant-region primers. TCRdb used MiXCR to reprocess the UMI-ligation and nested PCR reads, holding one entry per CDR3 protein. This sample carries around 130,000 distinct CDR3 sequences, 36% of them seen once, and the ten largest clones take about 1%.

This clonotype was sampled from a human donor in good health. The chain employs TRBV6-5 and TRBJ1-1, with TRBD1 matching over 8 bases. Sequencing used central memory CD4+ T cells from blood. In DNA form, the CDR3 reads TGTGCCAGCAGCATGGACCCGCCCGGACAGGGTTGGTTGGGCACTGAAGCTTTCTTT. Its translation is CASSMDPPGQGWLGTEAFF.